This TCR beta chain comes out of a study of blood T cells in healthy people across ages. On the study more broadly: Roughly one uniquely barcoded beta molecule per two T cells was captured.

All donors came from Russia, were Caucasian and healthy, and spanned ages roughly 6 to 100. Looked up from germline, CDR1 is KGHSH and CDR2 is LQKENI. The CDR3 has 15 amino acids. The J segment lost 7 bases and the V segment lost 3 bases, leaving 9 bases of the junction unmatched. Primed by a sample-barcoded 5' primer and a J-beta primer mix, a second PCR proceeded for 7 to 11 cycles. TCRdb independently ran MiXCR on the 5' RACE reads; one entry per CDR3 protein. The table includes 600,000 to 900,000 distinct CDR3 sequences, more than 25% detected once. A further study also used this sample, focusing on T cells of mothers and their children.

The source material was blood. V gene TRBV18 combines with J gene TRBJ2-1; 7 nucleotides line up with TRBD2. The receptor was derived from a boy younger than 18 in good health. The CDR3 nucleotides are TGTGCCAGCTCACCGCCGGGACTAACCAGAAATGAGCAGTTCTTC. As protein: CASSPPGLTRNEQFF.